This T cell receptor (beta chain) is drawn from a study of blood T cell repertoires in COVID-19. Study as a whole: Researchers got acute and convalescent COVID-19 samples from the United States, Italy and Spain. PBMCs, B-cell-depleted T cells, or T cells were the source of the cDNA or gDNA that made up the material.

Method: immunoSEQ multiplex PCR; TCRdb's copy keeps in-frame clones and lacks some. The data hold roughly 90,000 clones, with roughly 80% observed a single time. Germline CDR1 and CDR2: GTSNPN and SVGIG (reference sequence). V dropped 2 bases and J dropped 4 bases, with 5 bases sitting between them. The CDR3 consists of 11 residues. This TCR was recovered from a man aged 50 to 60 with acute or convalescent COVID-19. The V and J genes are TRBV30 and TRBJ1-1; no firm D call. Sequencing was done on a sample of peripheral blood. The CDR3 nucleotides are TGTGCCTGGAGTATCGGCACTGAAGCTTTCTTT. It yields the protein CAWSIGTEAFF.